A single TCR beta chain is shown here with its context. The antigen remains unidentified. CDR1 SGHRS and CDR2 YFSETQ come from the germline V gene. The CDR3 length is 15 residues. 5'RACE template switching built TCR beta cDNA with unique molecular identifiers. Each CDR3 protein gets one entry in TCRdb, which reprocessed the 5' RACE reads and gives no DNA. The sample includes around 550,000 distinct CDR3 sequences. This entry is derived from a study of T cells expressing NK-cell markers. In the study overall: Eight donors were sequenced, seven testing HCMV-seropositive and one testing seronegative.

The study, taken as a whole, reports: HCMV specificity of the expanded NKG2C+ T cell clones stayed unclear.

The V call is TRBV5-1, the J call TRBJ2-2; the D gene TCRdb calls, TRBD1, cannot be checked with no DNA. The TCR was taken from a man aged 18 to 30 in good health. Sequenced input: blood T cells: a sorted CD56 or NKG2C T cell subset, CD4+ or CD8+ T cells, or bulk PBMC T cells (not recorded which). The CDR3 sequence: CASSLTDRDSGELFF.